This T cell receptor beta chain derives from a study of blood T cell repertoires in COVID-19. Looking at the study overall: Acute-phase and convalescent COVID-19 samples originated in the United States, Italy and Spain. T cells, B-cell-depleted T cells, or PBMCs supplied cDNA or gDNA.

Clinical histories supplied by participants themselves formed the basis of cohort assignment. In the authors' methods: Counts of nucleated cells, estimated from reference gene primer amplification, were obtained. TCRdb's table, derived via immunoSEQ multiplex PCR, lists solely in-frame clones and lacks some. D and trimming were read from the DNA, whereas the V and J calls and clone size are those reported in that table. The sample records a few hundred thousand clones, about 86% being singletons. Germline V gives CDR1 MNHEY, CDR2 SVGAGI. The CDR3 is 14 amino acids. Trimming cost V 2 bases and J 1 base, with 8 bases left between them.

The chain links TRBV6-5 to TRBJ1-1, with D uncertain. The receptor was isolated from a woman aged 35 to 49 with acute COVID-19. Input material: PBMCs or T cells enriched from blood (not recorded which). The CDR3 DNA sequence: TGTGCCAGCAGTTACATGGAGGGGAACACTGAAGCTTTCTTT. This translates into CASSYMEGNTEAFF.